Listed below are T cell receptor beta chains from one sample, sequenced in a study of cytomegalovirus exposure and HLA in healthy donors. Generated by immunoSEQ multiplex PCR, the TCRdb table keeps only in-frame clones and is missing some. The sample has approximately 180,000 clones; roughly 12% are singletons. Input material: PBMCs. The receptors were sampled from a man aged 50 to 59 in good health and CMV-seropositive. Both conserved end residues are part of each CDR3. The D gene is left open where the match is weak. Rows give clone size only sometimes, using once, few, many, or a class for an expanded clone.

few	TRBV5-4	17	TRBD2	TRBJ2-1	TGTGCCAGCAGCCAGACTAGCGGGGGCGTCTCCTACAATGAGCAGTTCTTC	CASSQTSGGVSYNEQFF
.	TRBV5-6	12	.	TRBJ1-1	TGTGCCAGCAGCGCCAGGGGCGCTGAAGCTTTCTTT	CASSARGAEAFF
few	TRBV7-2	14	TRBD1	TRBJ2-7	TGTGCCAGCAGCTTAGACAGGGGGCTATACGAGCAGTACTTC	CASSLDRGLYEQYF
.	TRBV18	15	.	TRBJ2-5	TGTGCCAGCTCACCAGGGGGACACCGAGGGGAGACCCAGTACTTC	CASSPGGHRGETQYF
.	TRBV9	15	TRBD1	TRBJ2-5	TGTGCCAGCAGCGCTTCCTGGGGACAGGGAGAGACCCAGTACTTC	CASSASWGQGETQYF
few	TRBV5-1	15	.	TRBJ2-2	TGCGCCAGCAGCTTGGCCCTGGGGCCCTCCGGGGAGCTGTTTTTT	CASSLALGPSGELFF
few	TRBV10-3	13	.	TRBJ1-1	TGTGCCATCAAGGGGATTGCAGGCACTGAAGCTTTCTTT	CAIKGIAGTEAFF
.	TRBV10-3	15	.	TRBJ1-6	TGTGCCATCAAGAGGGAGACCTCCTATAATTCACCCCTCCACTTT	CAIKRETSYNSPLHF
few	TRBV19	17	TRBD2	TRBJ2-2	TGTGCCAGTAGTATCGGGTTTAGCGGGGGATCGTTGGGGGAGCTGTTTTTT	CASSIGFSGGSLGELFF
.	TRBV6-1	14	.	TRBJ2-5	TGTGCCAGCAGTGAGGCAGGGTACCAAGAGACCCAGTACTTC	CASSEAGYQETQYF
.	TRBV7-2	16	TRBD2	TRBJ2-5	TGTGCCAGCAGCTCTCTCCGGGCGGGGGGGAAAGAGACCCAGTACTTC	CASSSLRAGGKETQYF
.	TRBV28	13	TRBD1	TRBJ1-2	TGTGCCAGCAGTCTACAGGGGGATATGGGCTACACCTTC	CASSLQGDMGYTF
.	TRBV4-3	13	.	TRBJ2-7	TGCGCCAGCAGCCAAGATCGGGTATACGAGCAGTACTTC	CASSQDRVYEQYF
few	TRBV18	12	.	TRBJ2-1	TGTGCCAGCTCTGAGGGCTACAATGAGCAGTTCTTC	CASSEGYNEQFF
few	TRBV30	17	TRBD2	TRBJ2-4	TGTGCCTGGAGTGGGACCCTTGGGGGGGGAGCCAAAAACATTCAGTACTTC	CAWSGTLGGGAKNIQYF
few	TRBV9	14	.	TRBJ2-3	TGTGCCAGCAGCGTAGCTGGGAGGACAGATACGCAGTATTTT	CASSVAGRTDTQYF
.	TRBV6-5	14	TRBD2	TRBJ2-3	TGTGCCAGCAGTCTAGCGGGGGGGCGGGATACGCAGTATTTT	CASSLAGGRDTQYF
.	TRBV7-2	13	.	TRBJ2-7	TGTGCCAGCAGCTTGATGGGTAGGGGCGAGCAGTACTTC	CASSLMGRGEQYF
few	TRBV5-1	13	TRBD1	TRBJ2-7	TGCGCCAGCAGCCCGGACAGGGCCTACGAGCAGTACTTC	CASSPDRAYEQYF
.	TRBV30	13	TRBD1	TRBJ1-1	TGTGCCTTACAACAGGGGTCGAACACTGAAGCTTTCTTT	CALQQGSNTEAFF
few	TRBV28	14	.	TRBJ1-2	TGTGCCAGCAGTTTAGCGGGGGGCCGCGATGGCTACCCCTTC	CASSLAGGRDGYPF
.	TRBV11-2	15	.	TRBJ1-4	TGTGCCAGCAGCTTAGACCCCTCTAGGTCAGAAAAACTGTTTTTT	CASSLDPSRSEKLFF
once	TRBV11-2	15	.	TRBJ1-1	TGTGCCAGCAGCTTACTAGGTTTATCGGACACTGAAGCTTTCTTT	CASSLLGLSDTEAFF
.	TRBV6-1	13	.	TRBJ1-1	TGTGCCAGCAATCCCCAGGGAGGGACTGAAGCTTTCTTT	CASNPQGGTEAFF
few	TRBV2	14	.	TRBJ1-4	TGTGCCAGCAACCCGAACAGGGTGGATGAAAAACTGTTTTTT	CASNPNRVDEKLFF
few	TRBV7-9	13	.	TRBJ2-7	TGTGCCAGCAGCCTGGGAGAGGCATACGAGCAGTACTTC	CASSLGEAYEQYF
few	TRBV13	15	.	TRBJ1-4	TGTGCCAGCAGCTTAGGCCGGGGGGTTAATGAAAAACTGTTTTTT	CASSLGRGVNEKLFF
.	TRBV10-3	15	.	TRBJ1-1	TGTGCCATCAGTGAGTTGGTCAGCGGGAACACTGAAGCTTTCTTT	CAISELVSGNTEAFF
.	TRBV7-2	16	TRBD1	TRBJ2-5	TGTGCCAGCAGCTTAGTTGGTTCCCAGGGGGCAGAGACCCAGTACTTC	CASSLVGSQGAETQYF
few	TRBV6-1	15	.	TRBJ2-5	TGTGCCAGCAGCCTGATGCGGCTAGCTGGGGAGACCCAGTACTTC	CASSLMRLAGETQYF
.	TRBV28	13	.	TRBJ1-1	TGTGCCAGCAGTATCTACAGGTCGACCGAAGCTTTCTTT	CASSIYRSTEAFF
.	TRBV7-2	13	TRBD2	TRBJ2-1	TGTGCCAGCAGCTTAGAGGCTAGCGGGCCTCAGTTCTTC	CASSLEASGPQFF
few	TRBV7-6	14	TRBD2	TRBJ2-5	TGTGCCAGCAGGGGACTAGCGGTCCAAGAGACCCAGTACTTC	CASRGLAVQETQYF
.	TRBV7-8	14	.	TRBJ1-4	TGTGCCAGCAGCTTTAGTAGAGGAAATGAAAAACTGTTTTTT	CASSFSRGNEKLFF
few	TRBV5-4	14	TRBD1	TRBJ2-7	TGTGCCAGCAGCACTGCAGGGGGTCCCTACGAGCAGTACTTC	CASSTAGGPYEQYF
.	TRBV6-6	12	.	TRBJ2-7	TGTGCCAGCAGAGGGGCTGGGTACGAGCAGTACTTC	CASRGAGYEQYF
.	TRBV9	13	.	TRBJ1-1	TGTGCCAGCAGCGGCCAGGGATACACTGAAGCTTTCTTT	CASSGQGYTEAFF
.	TRBV4-3	16	TRBD1	TRBJ2-5	TGCGCCAGCAGCCAAGCCCCACTCAGGGGGCAAGAGACCCAGTACTTC	CASSQAPLRGQETQYF
.	TRBV4-2	17	.	TRBJ1-1	TGTGCCAGCAGCCAACTCTCAGGGACTCTGGTGAACACTGAAGCTTTCTTT	CASSQLSGTLVNTEAFF
.	TRBV5-1	19	TRBD2	TRBJ2-3	TGCGCCAGCAGCCTGGGACTAGCGGGGGGTGCGAAGGCTACAGATACGCAGTATTTT	CASSLGLAGGAKATDTQYF
.	TRBV29-1	14	.	TRBJ2-5	TGCAGCGTGGCCAGTCTACTAGCAGGGGAGACCCAGTACTTC	CSVASLLAGETQYF
.	TRBV4-1	15	TRBD2	TRBJ2-5	TGCGCCAGCAGCCACTGGACTAGTGCGGAAGAGACCCAGTACTTC	CASSHWTSAEETQYF
.	TRBV29-1	15	TRBD1	TRBJ1-1	TGCAGCCCCGGGACAGCCAGACCTCCCAACACTGAAGCTTTCTTT	CSPGTARPPNTEAFF
.	TRBV19	12	.	TRBJ2-1	TGTGCCAGTAGTACAGGGTTCAATGAGCAGTTCTTC	CASSTGFNEQFF
few	TRBV7-8	12	.	TRBJ1-1	TGTGCCAGCAGCTCCGGGGTCACTGAAGCTTTCTTT	CASSSGVTEAFF
few	TRBV5-1	15	.	TRBJ1-1	TGCGCCAGCAGCTTGGAACCGACACAGAACACTGAAGCTTTCTTT	CASSLEPTQNTEAFF
.	TRBV6-5	14	.	TRBJ2-5	TGTGCCAGCATCCCAAGGAGGGCTGGAGAGACCCAGTACTTC	CASIPRRAGETQYF
few	TRBV21-1	17	.	TRBJ2-3	TGTGCCAGCAGCTCCCTTAGTAAGAGGAACTCCACAGATACGCAGTATTTT	CASSSLSKRNSTDTQYF
.	TRBV7-9	14	.	TRBJ2-5	TGTGCCAGCAGCTCCTCGATAGGGGCGGAGACCCAGTACTTC	CASSSSIGAETQYF
few	TRBV28	16	.	TRBJ1-6	TGTGCCAGCAGTATCTTCCGGGTTCTACGTAGTTCACCCCTCCACTTT	CASSIFRVLRSSPLHF
few	TRBV11-2	17	TRBD2	TRBJ2-2	TGTGCCAGCAGCTTAGATACCCAGCGGGGAAACACCGGGGAGCTGTTTTTT	CASSLDTQRGNTGELFF
.	TRBV7-9	16	TRBD1	TRBJ2-7	TGTGCCAGCAGCTCCCTAGGAACAGGGGGGAACTACGAGCAGTACTTC	CASSSLGTGGNYEQYF
few	TRBV28	13	TRBD2	TRBJ2-1	TGTGCCAGCATCTTACCCCGGGGGGGGGAGCAGTTCTTC	CASILPRGGEQFF
.	TRBV9	16	TRBD1	TRBJ2-2	TGTGCCAGCAGCGTAGGGATAACAGGGGGCTCCGGGGAGCTGTTTTTT	CASSVGITGGSGELFF
.	TRBV5-1	13	.	TRBJ1-1	TGCGCCAGCAGCTTGGATCAGAACACTGAAGCTTTCTTT	CASSLDQNTEAFF